The 15 T cell receptor beta chains below all came from one sample that was sequenced in a study of blood T cell repertoires in COVID-19. Data came from immunoSEQ multiplex PCR; TCRdb stores just in-frame clones and leaves some out. Of some 200,000 clones listed, about 86% are singletons. Sequencing was performed on peripheral blood. Receptors were obtained from a young woman who had recovered from COVID-19.

The V gene is TRBV7-3, the J gene TRBJ2-1, with a weak D call TRBD1 (8 bases). The length of the CDR3 is 15 residues. CDR1 and CDR2 from the germline V gene are SGHTA and FQGTGA. Trimming shortened V by 2 bases and J by 4 bases, and 12 bases separated the two germline ends. The CDR3 protein is CASSLDRGGYNEQFF. CDR3 nucleotides: TGTGCCAGCAGCTTAGACAGGGGAGGGTACAATGAGCAGTTCTTC. Full variable domain (remainder filled in from reference TRBV7-3 and TRBJ2-1): GAGVSQTPSNKVTEKGKYVELRCDPISGHTALYWYRQSLGQGPEFLIYFQGTGAADDSGLPNDRFFAVRPEGSVSTLKIQRTERGDSAVYLCASSLDRGGYNEQFFGPGTRLTVL.

V gene TRBV3-1 (or the pseudogene TRBV3-2) combines with J gene TRBJ2-5; a weak D match, TRBD1 (6 bases). In germline, CDR1 is LGHDT, CDR2 YNNKEL (reference sequence). Trimming took 2 bases from V and 5 from J, leaving 12 bases between them. This CDR3 comprises 14 residues. CDR3 bases: TGTGCCAGCAGCCAAAAACAGGGTGAGGAGACCCAGTACTTC. This gives the protein CASSQKQGEETQYF.

The chain couples TRBV6-5 to TRBJ2-3, with 8 bases that match TRBD2. CDR1 and CDR2 from the germline V gene are MNHEY and SVGAGI. The CDR3 sequence is 16 residues long. V lost 4 bases and J lost 5; bases outside the gene matches: 11. CDR3 in amino acids: CASSSWTSRGGDTQYF. The CDR3 region has the DNA TGTGCCAGCAGTTCCTGGACTAGCCGGGGAGGAGATACGCAGTATTTT.

The V and J genes are TRBV29-1 and TRBJ2-7; TRBD1 agrees at 7 bases. The CDR3 is made up of 15 amino acids. Germline V lookup: CDR1 SQVTM, CDR2 ANQGSEA. Losses at the gene ends were 3 bases for V and 8 bases for J; bases not matched to a gene: 16. The chain's CDR3 is CSVEVTGTEEPQQYF. Written as DNA, the CDR3 is TGCAGCGTTGAGGTAACCGGGACAGAGGAACCCCAGCAGTACTTC.

J is TRBJ1-1 and V is TRBV4-1; TRBD1 agrees at 9 bases. The CDR3 totals 17 residues. Unmatched junction bases numbered 9, after V lost 4 bases and J lost 0 bases. CDR1 MGHRA and CDR2 YSYEKL come from the germline V gene. DNA of the CDR3: TGCGCCAGCAGCCGCCCGGACAGGGGCCTAATGAACACTGAAGCTTTCTTT. Protein sequence: CASSRPDRGLMNTEAFF.

This clone was seen once. The CDR3 loop is CASSLPGTSGRPENIQYF. As DNA, the CDR3 is TGCGCCAGCAGCCTTCCAGGGACTAGCGGGAGGCCCGAAAACATTCAGTACTTC. The V and J genes are TRBV4-1 and TRBJ2-4, with TRBD2 matching over 15 bases. There are 18 residues in the CDR3. With V trimmed by 4 bases and J by 5 bases, 9 bases remained unmatched. Germline lookup yields CDR1 MGHRA and CDR2 YSYEKL.

This chain joins TRBV28 and TRBJ1-2, with D perhaps TRBD1 (6 bases). Germline CDR1 is MDHEN and CDR2 is SYDVKM. Trimming removed 10 bases at V and 5 bases at J, with 26 bases between. The CDR3 extends over 16 amino acids. CDR3 nucleotides: TGTGCCACCCTTATGGACCCGGGACACCTGCGGTATGGCTACACCTTC. This gives the protein CATLMDPGHLRYGYTF.

The CDR3 bases are TGTGCCAGCAGTCCCGATCCGGGAACTTACTCCTACGAGCAGTACTTC. It is translated as CASSPDPGTYSYEQYF. The rearrangement joins TRBV6-2 or TRBV6-3 to TRBJ2-7; TRBD2 is a possible D gene (5 bases). The CDR3 covers 16 residues. Germline-derived CDR1 and CDR2 are MNHEY and SVGEGT. Trimming shortened V by 5 bases and J by 0 bases, and 17 bases separated the two germline ends.

The chain is built from TRBV7-9 and TRBJ2-7, with 8 bases lining up with TRBD1. CDR1 SEHNR and CDR2 FQNEAQ come from the germline V gene (reference sequence). The CDR3 has 14 residues. The trim removed 5 bases at V and 0 bases at J, leaving 3 bases unmatched. The CDR3 loop reads CASSRTGSSYEQYF. The CDR3 DNA sequence: TGTGCCAGCAGCCGGACAGGGAGCTCCTACGAGCAGTACTTC. The entire variable domain, with the rest obtained from reference TRBV7-9 and TRBJ2-7, is as follows: DTGVSQNPRHKITKRGQNVTFRCDPISEHNRLYWYRQTLGQGPEFLTYFQNEAQLEKSRLLSDRFSAERPKGSFSTLEIQRTEQGDSAMYLCASSRTGSSYEQYFGPGTRLTVT.

This clone was counted a single time. The J gene is TRBJ1-4, the V gene TRBV3-1 (or the pseudogene TRBV3-2); 7 nucleotides line up with TRBD1. V gave up 4 bases and J gave up 4 bases; unmatched junction bases: 3. The CDR3 length is 14 residues. In germline, CDR1 is LGHDT, CDR2 YNNKEL (reference sequence). The CDR3 DNA is TGTGCCAGCAGCCCGGGACAGAATAATGAAAAACTGTTTTTT. Its translation is CASSPGQNNEKLFF.

V is TRBV2 and J is TRBJ1-1; 7 bases are shared with TRBD1. This CDR3 has 11 amino acids. CDR1 is SNHLY, CDR2 FYNNEI, per germline. V shed 6 bases, J shed 12 bases, and the junction held 7 bases outside the gene matches. The CDR3, as DNA: TGTGCCAGCAGAAGGGGGCTGGAAACTTTCTTT. It yields the protein CASRRGLETFF.

J is TRBJ2-7 and V is TRBV2; tentatively, D is TRBD1 (5 bases). The germline V gene encodes CDR1 SNHLY and CDR2 FYNNEI. The CDR3 consists of 13 residues. Trimming left V 4 bases short and J 6 bases short, with 13 bases between. CDR3 DNA: TGTGCCAGCAGTGGCTTTGGGGCTTCCGAGCAGTACTTC. It is translated as CASSGFGASEQYF.

This clone has more than one count but fewer than ten. The CDR3 DNA is TGCGCCAGCAGCTCTCAGGGCATTGAAGCTTTCTTT. It is translated as CASSSQGIEAFF. The J gene is TRBJ1-1, the V gene TRBV5-1; D is possibly TRBD1 (5 bases). The germline V gene has CDR1 SGHRS and CDR2 YFSETQ. Trimming cost V 3 bases and J 7 bases, with 10 bases left between them. This CDR3 is built from 12 residues.

This clone has only a few counts. This sequence joins TRBV27 and TRBJ2-5, with D perhaps matching TRBD2 (7 bases). The V end lost 7 bases, the J end lost 5 bases, and 14 bases lay between the germline ends. Germline CDR1 MNHEY, CDR2 SMNVEV (reference sequence). The CDR3 has 13 residues. CDR3 DNA: TGTGCCAGCAAGGGGGGGTATGGCGAGACCCAGTACTTC. Amino acid sequence: CASKGGYGETQYF.

This clone appeared once. The chain employs TRBV5-1 and TRBJ1-2, with TRBD1 matching 10 bases. Unmatched junction bases numbered 9, after V lost 7 bases and J lost 6 bases. Germline V gene sequence: CDR1 SGHRS, CDR2 YFSETQ. This CDR3 has 14 residues. CDR3 sequence reads: CASGEPGQGHGYTF. Here the CDR3 DNA reads TGCGCCAGCGGCGAACCGGGACAGGGGCATGGCTACACCTTC.